Each of the 10 T cell receptor beta chains below was sequenced from the same sample in a study of beta chain features in type 1 diabetes. Study-level points and caveats: Type 1 diabetes patients had moderately but significantly shorter TCRB CDR3s in all four CD4+ subsets.

These receptors' targets are unknown. The investigators reverse transcribed all of the isolated RNA, so they sequenced expressed TCRB transcripts. Sequenced by immunoSEQ multiplex PCR; TCRdb stores in-frame clones only, minus some. The sample shows 150,000 to 200,000 clones, almost 65% of them seen only once. The specimen sequenced was naive CD4+ T cells from blood. These receptors all stem from a man aged 25-40 years with type 1 diabetes.

This clone was seen once. J is TRBJ2-7 and V is TRBV7-2; D not resolved. The V gene lost 1 base and the J gene lost 3 bases, with 4 bases spanning the gap. This CDR3 has 12 amino acids. Germline CDR1 and CDR2: SGHTA and FQGNSA. The CDR3 region has the DNA TGTGCCAGCAGCTTAGATCTCTACGAGCAGTACTTC. It specifies CASSLDLYEQYF.

Only a few counts were recorded for this clone. The chain has TRBV30 and TRBJ1-2, with 8 bases fitting TRBD1. Germline V gene sequence: CDR1 GTSNPN, CDR2 SVGIG (reference sequence). The CDR3 sequence is 14 residues long. The ends lost 0 bases at V and 4 bases at J; junction bases unmatched: 4. CDR3 sequence reads: CAWSVRGRSYGYTF. DNA for the CDR3: TGTGCCTGGAGTGTCAGGGGGCGTAGCTATGGCTACACCTTC.

The chain has TRBV29-1 and TRBJ2-3; 12 bases match TRBD1. This CDR3 contains 14 residues. Trimming cost V 7 bases and J 4 bases; bases outside gene matches: 6. The germline V gene encodes CDR1 SQVTM and CDR2 ANQGSEA. Here the CDR3 DNA reads TGCAGCGCCACCGGGACAGGGGGCGCAGATACGCAGTATTTT. Its protein is CSATGTGGADTQYF.

The table lists this clone with a few counts. The rearrangement joins TRBV4-3 to TRBJ1-3, with D unresolved. This CDR3 is 15 amino acids long. V lost 0 bases, J lost 0 bases, and 6 bases lay in between. Per germline, CDR1 LGHNA and CDR2 YSLEER. The CDR3 protein is CASSQDEYSGNTIYF. DNA of the CDR3: TGCGCCAGCAGCCAAGACGAGTACTCTGGAAACACCATATATTTT.

Here the CDR3 DNA reads TGTGCCTGGAGCGTTTCCGATGAAAAACTGTTTTTT. Encoded protein: CAWSVSDEKLFF. The chain recombines TRBV30 with TRBJ1-4; D uncertain. Per germline, CDR1 GTSNPN and CDR2 SVGIG (reference sequence). Trimming removed 3 bases at V and 6 bases at J, with 8 bases between. This CDR3 spans 12 amino acids.

The chain links TRBV29-1 to TRBJ1-2; 8 bases agree with TRBD1. Looked up from germline, CDR1 is SQVTM and CDR2 is ANQGSEA. Trimming removed 5 bases from V and 4 bases from J; junction bases left unmatched: 6. CDR3 length: 13 amino acids. CDR3 nucleotides: TGCAGCGTTCGGGACAGGCGATCCTATGGCTACACCTTC. It is translated as CSVRDRRSYGYTF.

V usage is TRBV14 and J usage is TRBJ2-2; a weak D match, TRBD2 (5 bases). Germline-derived CDR1 and CDR2 are SGHDN and FVKESK. The CDR3 runs to 14 residues. V dropped 3 bases and J dropped 3 bases, with 8 bases sitting between them. For the CDR3, the DNA is TGTGCCAGCAGCCAGGCGAGGGACACCGGGGAGCTGTTTTTT. This translates into CASSQARDTGELFF.

V and J are TRBV14 and TRBJ1-1; D not certain. Germline loops: CDR1 SGHDN, CDR2 FVKESK. The CDR3 is 14 amino acids. Trimming cost V 1 base and J 0 bases, with 6 bases left between them. The CDR3 reads CASSQVFMNTEAFF. The CDR3 region has the DNA TGTGCCAGCAGCCAAGTATTCATGAACACTGAAGCTTTCTTT.

The genes are TRBV30 and TRBJ2-7, with 13 bases fitting TRBD2. Germline assignment: CDR1 GTSNPN and CDR2 SVGIG (reference sequence). The CDR3 loop spans 18 amino acids. After removal of 4 bases from V and 1 base from J, the junction contained 13 bases not matched to a gene. Here the CDR3 reads CAWTLRRTSGGLSYEQYF. The DNA of the CDR3 is TGTGCCTGGACCTTAAGGCGGACTAGCGGGGGTCTTTCCTACGAGCAGTACTTC.

This chain links TRBV14 with TRBJ2-3; 13 bases fit TRBD2. Germline CDR1 is SGHDN and CDR2 is FVKESK. The CDR3 has 18 residues. The J segment lost 4 bases and the V segment lost 1 base, leaving 8 bases of the junction unmatched. The DNA of the CDR3 is TGTGCCAGCAGCCAAGGATTAAGGACTAGCGGGGGTCCAGATACGCAGTATTTT. The encoded protein is CASSQGLRTSGGPDTQYF.